Following are 20 T cell receptor beta chains from one sample sequenced in a study of human T cells and chemical hapten exposure. As to time point: pre-sensitization, week 0. The treatment: therapeutic diphenylcyclopropenone sensitization with weekly scalp DPC. From the RACE reads, TCRdb called clonotypes with MiXCR, one entry per CDR3 protein. The table has 55,000 to 75,000 distinct CDR3 sequences, around 7% seen once. The starting material was whole blood, obtained in connection with sensitization to the hapten diphenylcyclopropenone (DPC). These receptors originate from a young woman with alopecia areata. Some clones in this sample may be carry-over from other donors' samples.

To note about this clonotype: One junction end does not reproduce the germline sequence, and a read error may be involved. This chain joins TRBV7-7 and TRBJ2-3, with D possibly being TRBD2 (6 bases). Germline V lookup: CDR1 SSHAT, CDR2 FNYEAQ (reference sequence). The CDR3 is 15 residues long. The CDR3 spells CASSPGGGGTDTQYF. The DNA of the CDR3 is TGTGCTAGCAGCCCCGGAGGCGGGGGCACAGATACGCAGTATTTT.

In this sample, this clonotype turned up many times. This chain uses TRBV11-2 with TRBJ2-3, with 13 bases fitting TRBD2. Germline V gene data show CDR1 as SGHAT and CDR2 as FQNNGV. The V gene end was trimmed by 5 bases and the J gene end by 5 bases; junction bases not matched to a gene: 7. The CDR3 runs to 16 residues. In DNA, the CDR3 is TGTGCCAGCAGCCCGCGACTAGCGGGGGGTGTAGATACGCAGTATTTT. It yields the protein CASSPRLAGGVDTQYF.

This clonotype was picked up many times. The chain couples TRBV27 to TRBJ2-7, with TRBD1 matching 9 bases. The germline V gene encodes CDR1 MNHEY and CDR2 SMNVEV (reference sequence). Trimming cost V 0 bases and J 1 base; bases outside gene matches: 7. The length of the CDR3 is 17 residues. This chain's CDR3 is CASSLSGSGTGSYEQYF. The DNA for the CDR3 is TGTGCCAGCAGTTTATCCGGCTCCGGGACAGGGTCCTACGAGCAGTACTTC.

There are many counts of this clonotype. J is TRBJ1-3 and V is TRBV30, with a weak D call TRBD1 (5 bases). Trimming stripped 0 bases from V and 0 bases from J, with 9 bases between. CDR1 GTSNPN and CDR2 SVGIG come from the germline V gene (reference sequence). The CDR3 covers 15 residues. The CDR3 region is CAWSVGGHSGNTIYF. In DNA, the CDR3 is TGTGCCTGGAGTGTGGGGGGTCACTCTGGAAACACCATATATTTT.

DNA for the CDR3: TGTGCCAGCAGCCTTACTACAGAACCCTACGAGCAGTACTTC. Its protein is CASSLTTEPYEQYF. V is TRBV7-9 and J is TRBJ2-7; D is uncertain. Trimming took 5 bases from V and 2 from J, leaving 13 bases between them. The CDR3 spans 14 residues. Germline CDR1 SEHNR, CDR2 FQNEAQ (reference sequence).

This clonotype was seen many times. V gene TRBV24-1 combines with J gene TRBJ2-3; 8 nucleotides agree with TRBD2. V shed 7 bases and J 5 bases; nucleotides not matched to a gene: 4. CDR1 and CDR2 (germline): KGHDR, SFDVKD. CDR3 size: 13 residues. This CDR3 reads CATSGGALDTQYF. CDR3 in DNA: TGTGCCACCAGCGGGGGGGCTTTAGATACGCAGTATTTT.

Ten or more counts support this clonotype. The chain carries TRBV12-3 or TRBV12-4 and TRBJ2-1, with 8 bases matching TRBD2. CDR3 length equals 17 residues. The junction had 11 bases not matched to a gene; V was cut back by 4 bases and J by 3 bases. The CDR3 loop is CASSSRGRGAGYNEQFF. The CDR3 DNA is TGTGCCAGCAGTTCTCGGGGGCGGGGGGCCGGCTACAATGAGCAGTTCTTC.

This chain connects TRBV20-1 to TRBJ1-2, with D possibly matching TRBD1 (6 bases). Trimming took off 2 bases at V and 3 bases at J, with 16 bases between the two ends. CDR3 length: 15 residues. Germline assignment: CDR1 DFQATT and CDR2 SNEGSKA (reference sequence). CDR3 amino acids: CSARPSGQRDYGYTF. CDR3 DNA: TGCAGTGCTAGACCAAGTGGACAGCGCGACTATGGCTACACCTTC.

The chain links TRBV6-5 to TRBJ1-2; D not certain. The V end was cut by 3 bases, the J end by 2 bases, with 4 bases between. CDR3 size: 12 residues. CDR1 is MNHEY, CDR2 SVGAGI, per germline. The CDR3 spells CASSYQNYGYTF. DNA for the CDR3: TGTGCCAGCAGTTATCAGAACTATGGCTACACCTTC.

This clonotype showed up just a few times. The chain uses TRBV27 and TRBJ1-6; D perhaps matches TRBD1 (5 bases). The length of the CDR3 is 15 residues. Trimming shortened V by 1 base and J by 8 bases, and 12 bases separated the two germline ends. Germline-derived CDR1 and CDR2 are MNHEY and SMNVEV (reference sequence). Written as DNA, the CDR3 is TGTGCCAGCAGTTTATTCCGGGGCTCGTATTCACCCCTCCACTTT. This encodes CASSLFRGSYSPLHF.

The sample holds many counts of this clonotype. The chain joins TRBV12-3 or TRBV12-4 to TRBJ2-5; D is undetermined. This CDR3 comprises 18 residues. Trimming left V 3 bases short and J 1 base short, with 21 bases between. This chain's CDR3 is CASSLARGLFGSQETQYF. CDR3 DNA sequence: TGTGCCAGCAGTTTGGCCAGAGGATTGTTTGGGTCCCAAGAGACCCAGTACTTC.

This clonotype was seen more than once but under ten times. In nucleotides, the CDR3 is TGTGCCAGAGCCTACGGGGAGCCTAATGGCTACACCTTC. Translating it yields CARAYGEPNGYTF. The chain employs TRBV6-1 and TRBJ1-2; D is uncertain. Germline lookup yields CDR1 MNHNS and CDR2 SASEGT. The CDR3 contains 13 residues. The V end lost 9 bases, the J end lost 6 bases, and 17 bases lay between the germline ends.

Of note for this clonotype: This may be a read error: a much more frequent sequence differs by one nucleotide. The chain combines TRBV5-1 with TRBJ2-3; D possibly uses TRBD1 or TRBD2 (6 bases each). The CDR3 covers 19 residues. The germline V gene encodes CDR1 SGHRS and CDR2 YFSETQ. Trimming removed 1 base from V and 4 bases from J, with 25 bases in between. The CDR3 spells CASSLSSARLGGRSDTQYF. The CDR3 DNA sequence: TGCGCCAGCAGCTTGAGCTCCGCGCGATTAGGGGGGCGGTCAGATACGCAGTATTTT. The variable domain in full, completed from reference TRBV5-1 and TRBJ2-3, reads KAGVTQTPRYLIKTRGQQVTLSCSPISGHRSVSWYQQTPGQGLQFLFEYFSETQRNKGNFPGRFSGRQFSNSRSEMNVSTLELGDSALYLCASSLSSARLGGRSDTQYFGPGTRLTVL.

The sample holds a few counts of this clonotype. The chain employs TRBV7-9 and TRBJ2-3; D gene ambiguous. This CDR3 spans 13 amino acids. The germline gives CDR1 SEHNR, CDR2 FQNEAQ (reference sequence). With 7 bases removed from V and 2 bases from J, the gap between germline ends came to 10 bases. The DNA of the CDR3 is TGTGCCAGCAACTATTTAAACACAGATACGCAGTATTTT. Its protein product is CASNYLNTDTQYF.

This clonotype was detected many times. The rearrangement joins TRBV30 to TRBJ1-5; no clear D. Germline assignment: CDR1 GTSNPN and CDR2 SVGIG (reference sequence). The CDR3 covers 13 residues. Trimming pared 0 bases from V and 4 bases from J, leaving 7 bases between. The CDR3 region is CAWSVQDNQPQHF. The DNA for the CDR3 is TGTGCCTGGAGTGTTCAGGATAATCAGCCCCAGCATTTT.

This clonotype appeared a few times. V is TRBV19 and J is TRBJ2-6; D possibly matches TRBD1 or TRBD2 (5 bases each). Looked up from germline, CDR1 is LNHDA and CDR2 is SQIVND (reference sequence). The CDR3 is 16 amino acids. V was pared by 9 bases and J by 0 bases, with 15 bases between. The CDR3 nucleotides read TGTGCCAGCAGGGACGTTGGAGGCTCTGGGGCCAACGTCCTGACTTTC. The encoded protein is CASRDVGGSGANVLTF. The complete variable domain, with remaining parts taken from reference TRBV19 and TRBJ2-6, reads DGGITQSPKYLFRKEGQNVTLSCEQNLNHDAMYWYRQDPGQGLRLIYYSQIVNDFQKGDIAEGYSVSREKKESFPLTVTSAQKNPTAFYLCASRDVGGSGANVLTFGAGSRLTVL.

This clonotype was picked up many times. V usage is TRBV29-1 and J usage is TRBJ2-7; D is unclear. The ends were cut back, 4 bases at V and 6 bases at J, with 7 bases in the middle. Germline CDR1 reads SQVTM; CDR2 reads ANQGSEA. The CDR3 consists of 10 residues. The CDR3 coding sequence is TGCAGCGTTGTGCTGGGCGAGCAGTACTTC. Its translation: CSVVLGEQYF.

This clonotype appeared many times. The chain uses TRBV12-3 or TRBV12-4 and TRBJ1-6; D is unresolved. V lost 8 bases to trimming and J lost 7 bases, with 6 bases between them. The CDR3 spans 11 residues. This chain's CDR3 is CASSANSPLHF. In DNA, the CDR3 is TGTGCCAGCTCAGCGAATTCACCCCTCCACTTT.

This clonotype was seen many times. The rearrangement uses TRBV2 and TRBJ2-2; no firm D call. Germline loops: CDR1 SNHLY, CDR2 FYNNEI. CDR3 length equals 15 residues. The V and J ends lost 8 bases and 1 base respectively, with 14 bases between them. CDR3 nucleotides: TGTGCCAGCTTACGGTCTCGGTTGAACACCGGGGAGCTGTTTTTT. The encoded protein is CASLRSRLNTGELFF.

Many counts were recorded for this clonotype. The chain couples TRBV7-9 to TRBJ2-3; D is possibly TRBD2 (5 bases). This CDR3 has 15 residues. Germline V gives CDR1 SEHNR, CDR2 FQNEAQ (reference sequence). Between the trimmed V and J ends, which lost 4 bases and 2 bases, there was a span of 13 bases. The CDR3, as DNA: TGTGCCAGCAGCTCGCGTGGAGGATTCACAGATACGCAGTATTTT. Its protein is CASSSRGGFTDTQYF.